Listed below are T cell receptor beta chains from one sample, sequenced in a study of spatial heterogeneity in lung cancer. TCRdb processed the 5' RACE reads anew with MiXCR; each CDR3 protein has one entry. Counted here are roughly 12,000 distinct CDR3 sequences, over 11% occurring once; the ten biggest clones make up 2.4%. The sample consisted of PBMCs, taken at surgery. The source is a female donor with early-stage non-small cell lung cancer. Each CDR3 is given with its conserved first and last residue. Each record gives: J gene, D gene, clone size, V gene, CDR3 DNA, CDR3 protein. D genes are given only for firm matches. Size is stated for part of the rows, as once, few or many counts, or as a class when the clone is expanded.

TRBJ2-7,TRBD1,many,TRBV29-1,TGCAGCGTAGGCGACAGGGGATACGAGCAGTACTTC,CSVGDRGYEQYF
TRBJ2-7,TRBD1,medium-sized,TRBV23-1,TGCGCCAGCAGTCAGGGACGGGACAGGGGAAGCGAGCAGTACTTC,CASSQGRDRGSEQYF
TRBJ1-1,.,medium-sized,TRBV28,TGTGCCAGCAGTTTATTGGGGGGCACTGAAGCTTTCTTT,CASSLLGGTEAFF
TRBJ2-1,.,.,TRBV9,TGTGCCAGCAGCGTAGATGGTTTATCCTACAATGAGCAGTTCTTC,CASSVDGLSYNEQFF
TRBJ2-3,TRBD2,medium-sized,TRBV5-1,TGCGCCAGCAGCTTGATGGCGGGAGGGATAGATACGCAGTATTTT,CASSLMAGGIDTQYF
TRBJ1-1,.,.,TRBV6-2/TRBV6-3,TGTGCCAGCAGTTACTCGACCAGGACAGTGAACACTGAAGCTTTCTTT,CASSYSTRTVNTEAFF
TRBJ2-1,TRBD1,.,TRBV11-2,TGTGCCAGCAGCCGGGGACAGGCCTACAATGAGCAGTTCTTC,CASSRGQAYNEQFF
TRBJ2-2,TRBD1,.,TRBV14,TGTGCCAGCAGCCGCCTACAGGGGACCGGGGAGCTGTTTTTT,CASSRLQGTGELFF
TRBJ2-6,.,medium-sized,TRBV7-2,TGTGCCAGCACCTTGGGTGGGGCCAACGTCCTGACTTTC,CASTLGGANVLTF
TRBJ2-4,.,.,TRBV28,TGTGCCAGCAGTTACGGAGGAGAGGACATTCAGTACTTC,CASSYGGEDIQYF
TRBJ1-2,.,many,TRBV5-4,TGTGCCAGCAGCCCAGGACAAGGCTATGGCTACACCTTC,CASSPGQGYGYTF
TRBJ2-5,.,many,TRBV7-2,TGTGCCAGCAGCTTATGGCTGGTTGAGACCCAGTACTTC,CASSLWLVETQYF
TRBJ2-5,.,many,TRBV5-1,TGCGCCAGCAGCTTATCCTCTACCCAGTACTTC,CASSLSSTQYF
TRBJ2-7,.,medium-sized,TRBV10-3,TGTGCCATCAGTGATCAGGGATCGAAACCCTACGAGCAGTACTTC,CAISDQGSKPYEQYF
TRBJ2-3,TRBD2,many,TRBV29-1,TGCAGCGCCGCGGGGGGGGGCGCAGATACGCAGTATTTT,CSAAGGGADTQYF
TRBJ2-7,.,medium-sized,TRBV7-9,TGTGCCAGCAGCTTAGGGATAACCTACGAGCAGTACTTC,CASSLGITYEQYF
TRBJ2-7,.,many,TRBV5-1,TGCGCCAGCAGCTCCATAGGGGGTCGGGAGCAGTACTTC,CASSSIGGREQYF
TRBJ2-3,TRBD1,many,TRBV7-9,TGTGCCAGCAGCTTAACAGGGGGCGCAGATACGCAGTATTTT,CASSLTGGADTQYF
TRBJ2-1,.,medium-sized,TRBV6-2/TRBV6-3,TGTGCCAGCAGTTATGGGCAGGGGGGCAATGAGCAGTTCTTC,CASSYGQGGNEQFF
TRBJ1-1,TRBD1,medium-sized,TRBV20-1,TGCAGTGCCCCCGAGGGGGGACAGGGGAACACTGAAGCTTTCTTT,CSAPEGGQGNTEAFF
TRBJ2-1,.,many,TRBV30,TGTGCCTGGAGTAGTCTCGTCCATGAGCAGTTCTTC,CAWSSLVHEQFF
TRBJ2-7,.,medium-sized,TRBV7-2,TGTGCCAGCAGCTTATTCGTTTTGGACGAGCAGTACTTC,CASSLFVLDEQYF
TRBJ1-2,.,many,TRBV2,TGTGCCAGCAGTGACACAGGGCGAGGCTACACCTTC,CASSDTGRGYTF
TRBJ2-7,.,.,TRBV20-1,TGCAGTGCTACGACTAGGAGCCCCTACGAGCAGTACTTC,CSATTRSPYEQYF
TRBJ1-5,.,many,TRBV3-1,TGTGCCAGCAGCCAAGGGAGGGCGCGTCAGCCCCAGCATTTT,CASSQGRARQPQHF
TRBJ2-5,.,.,TRBV7-2,TGTGCCAGCAGCCCCCGTAGGATGCCGCTACAAGAGACCCAGTACTTC,CASSPRRMPLQETQYF
TRBJ2-1,TRBD2,.,TRBV14,TGTGCCAGCAGCCCCCTCTCGGGGGGGCTACTCGATGAGCAGTTCTTC,CASSPLSGGLLDEQFF
TRBJ1-1,TRBD1,.,TRBV7-2,TGTGCCAGCAGCTGGACAGGCCAGAACACTGAAGCTTTCTTT,CASSWTGQNTEAFF
TRBJ2-7,.,many,TRBV20-1,TGCAGTGCTAGAGAGGGGTCCTACGAGCAGTACTTC,CSAREGSYEQYF
TRBJ1-1,TRBD1,many,TRBV5-5,TGTGCCAACAGCTCCCGTAGGGGGCAGGGCACTGAAGCTTTCTTT,CANSSRRGQGTEAFF
TRBJ2-7,.,.,TRBV19,TGTGCCAGTAGTGTGGACCGCTCCTACGAGCAGTACTTC,CASSVDRSYEQYF
TRBJ2-7,TRBD2,.,TRBV5-5,TGTGCCAGCAGTCATCGCGGGAGTATAGGCTACGAGCAGTACTTC,CASSHRGSIGYEQYF
TRBJ2-3,.,many,TRBV20-1,TGCAGTGCTCTAGGGATCAGGTTGGGCACAGATACGCAGTATTTT,CSALGIRLGTDTQYF
TRBJ2-1,TRBD2,few,TRBV6-2/TRBV6-3,TGTGCCAGCAGTTACTTTGGGGCTAGCGGGGGATACAATGAGCAGTTCTTC,CASSYFGASGGYNEQFF
TRBJ2-6,.,many,TRBV5-1,TGCGCCAGCACCTCGGCGATCTCTGGGGCCAACGTCCTGACTTTC,CASTSAISGANVLTF
TRBJ2-1,TRBD2,.,TRBV20-1,TGCAGTGCTCCCCCTGGGGCGGGGGGAAATGAGCAGTTCTTC,CSAPPGAGGNEQFF
TRBJ2-7,TRBD2,.,TRBV7-9,TGTGCCAGCAGCTTTGGACTAGCGGATCTCCTGGGCGAGCAGTACTTC,CASSFGLADLLGEQYF
TRBJ1-1,.,few,TRBV12-3/TRBV12-4,TGTGCCAGCAGTTTATGGGGCGCTGAAGCTTTCTTT,CASSLWGAEAFF
TRBJ1-4,.,medium-sized,TRBV29-1,TGCAGCGTTGGGATAGCGACAGGCTATGCAACTAATGAAAAACTGTTTTTT,CSVGIATGYATNEKLFF
TRBJ1-1,.,many,TRBV6-2/TRBV6-3,TGTGCCAGCAGTTACACCTCCACTGAAGCTTTCTTT,CASSYTSTEAFF
TRBJ2-1,TRBD2,many,TRBV18,TGTGCCAGCTCGCCCGGGACTAGCGGTTACAATGAGCAGTTCTTC,CASSPGTSGYNEQFF
TRBJ2-1,TRBD1,many,TRBV5-1,TGCGCCAGCAGCTCCACCTTGACAGGGGGCTCCTACAATGAGCAGTTCTTC,CASSSTLTGGSYNEQFF
TRBJ2-1,.,.,TRBV12-3/TRBV12-4,TGTGCCAGCAGTTTGGCCAGGTACAATGAGCAGTTCTTC,CASSLARYNEQFF
TRBJ2-7,.,medium-sized,TRBV20-1,TGCAGTGCTAAAAGTCAGGGGTCCTCCTACGAGCAGTACTTC,CSAKSQGSSYEQYF
TRBJ2-3,TRBD2,many,TRBV28,TGTGCCAGCAGTCCGGGACTAGCGGGAGCCCAAGGGGCGCAGTATTTT,CASSPGLAGAQGAQYF
TRBJ2-7,.,few,TRBV4-2,TGTGCCAGCAACGAAGCCCGACTCGTCTACGAGCAGTACTTC,CASNEARLVYEQYF
TRBJ1-1,.,medium-sized,TRBV5-1,TGCGCCAGCAGCTTGGTACTGGCCAACACTGAAGCTTTCTTT,CASSLVLANTEAFF
TRBJ2-1,.,medium-sized,TRBV3-1,TGTGCCAGCAGCCAAGTCTTGGCCAATGAGCAGTTCTTC,CASSQVLANEQFF
TRBJ2-1,TRBD2,medium-sized,TRBV7-4,TGTGCCAGCACCAAACTAGCGGGCAATGAGCAGTTCTTC,CASTKLAGNEQFF
TRBJ2-3,TRBD2,medium-sized,TRBV20-1,TGCAGTGCTAGTACTAGCGGGAGAGGTGTGGCCGGCACAGATACGCAGTATTTT,CSASTSGRGVAGTDTQYF
TRBJ1-2,.,.,TRBV6-2/TRBV6-3,TGTGCCAGCAGTTACGAACCTCCGGGGCACTATGGCTACACCTTC,CASSYEPPGHYGYTF
TRBJ1-5,.,.,TRBV30,TGTGCCTGGAGTGGGGAGCAGCATCAGCCCCAGCATTTT,CAWSGEQHQPQHF